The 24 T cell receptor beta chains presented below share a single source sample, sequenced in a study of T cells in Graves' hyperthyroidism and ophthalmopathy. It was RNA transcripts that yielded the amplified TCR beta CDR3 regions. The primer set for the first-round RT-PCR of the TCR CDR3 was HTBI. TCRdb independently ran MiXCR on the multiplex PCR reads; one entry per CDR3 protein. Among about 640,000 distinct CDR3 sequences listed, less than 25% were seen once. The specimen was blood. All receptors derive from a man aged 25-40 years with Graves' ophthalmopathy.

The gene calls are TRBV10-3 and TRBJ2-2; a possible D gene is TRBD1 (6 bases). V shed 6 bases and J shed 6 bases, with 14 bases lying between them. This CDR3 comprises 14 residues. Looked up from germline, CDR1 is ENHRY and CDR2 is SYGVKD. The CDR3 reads CAISRRPGAGELFF. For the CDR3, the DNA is TGTGCCATCAGCCGCCGACCAGGGGCCGGGGAGCTGTTTTTT.

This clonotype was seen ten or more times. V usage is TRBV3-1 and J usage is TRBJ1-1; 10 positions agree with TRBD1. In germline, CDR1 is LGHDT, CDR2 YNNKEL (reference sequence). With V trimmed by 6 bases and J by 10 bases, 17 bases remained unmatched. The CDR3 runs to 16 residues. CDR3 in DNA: TGTGCCAGCAGTCAAAGGACGGGACAGGGGAGGATTGGAGCTTTCTTT. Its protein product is CASSQRTGQGRIGAFF.

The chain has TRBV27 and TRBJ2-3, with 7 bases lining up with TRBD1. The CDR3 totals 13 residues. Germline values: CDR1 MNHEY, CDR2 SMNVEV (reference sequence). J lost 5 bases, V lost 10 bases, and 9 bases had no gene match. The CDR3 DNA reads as TGTGCCACCCTCGACAGGGCGAAAGATACGCAGTATTTT. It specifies CATLDRAKDTQYF.

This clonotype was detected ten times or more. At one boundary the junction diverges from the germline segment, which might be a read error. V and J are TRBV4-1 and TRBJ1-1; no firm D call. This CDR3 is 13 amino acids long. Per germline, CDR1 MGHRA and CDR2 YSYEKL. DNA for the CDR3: TGTGCCAGCAGCCAAGGCACGAACACTGAAGCTTTCTTT. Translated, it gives CASSQGTNTEAFF.

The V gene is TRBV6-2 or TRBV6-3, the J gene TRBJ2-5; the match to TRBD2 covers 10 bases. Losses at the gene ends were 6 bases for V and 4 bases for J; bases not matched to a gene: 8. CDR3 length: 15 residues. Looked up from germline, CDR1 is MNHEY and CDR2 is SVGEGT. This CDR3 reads CASSPEASGRETQYF. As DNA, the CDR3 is TGTGCCAGCAGCCCTGAGGCTAGCGGGAGAGAGACCCAGTACTTC.

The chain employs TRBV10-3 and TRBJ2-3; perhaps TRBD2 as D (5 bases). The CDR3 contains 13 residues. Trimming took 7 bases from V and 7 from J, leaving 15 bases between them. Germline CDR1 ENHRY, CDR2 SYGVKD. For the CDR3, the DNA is TGTGCCATCAACTCCGAGGGCCTTAATACGCAGTATTTT. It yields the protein CAINSEGLNTQYF.

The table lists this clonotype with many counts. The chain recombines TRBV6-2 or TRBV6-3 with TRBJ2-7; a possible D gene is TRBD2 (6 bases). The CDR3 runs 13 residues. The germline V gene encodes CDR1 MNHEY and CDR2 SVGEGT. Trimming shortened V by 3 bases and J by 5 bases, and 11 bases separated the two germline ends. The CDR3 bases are TGTGCCAGCAGTTATGCGGGGTTCCACGAGCAGTACTTC. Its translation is CASSYAGFHEQYF.

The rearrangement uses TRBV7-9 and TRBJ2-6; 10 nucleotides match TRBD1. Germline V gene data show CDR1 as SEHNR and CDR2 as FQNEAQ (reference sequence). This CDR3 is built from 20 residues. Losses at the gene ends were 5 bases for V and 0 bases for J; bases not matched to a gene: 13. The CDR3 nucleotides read TGTGCCAGCAGCCCTAGTCCCGGGACAGGGGCGGGCTCTGGGGCCAACGTCCTGACTTTC. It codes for CASSPSPGTGAGSGANVLTF.

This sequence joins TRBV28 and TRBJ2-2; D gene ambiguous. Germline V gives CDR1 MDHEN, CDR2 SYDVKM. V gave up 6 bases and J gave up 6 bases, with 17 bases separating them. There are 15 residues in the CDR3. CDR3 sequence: CASSLGRQLSGELFF. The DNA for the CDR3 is TGTGCCAGCAGCCTAGGGCGGCAATTGTCCGGGGAGCTGTTTTTT.

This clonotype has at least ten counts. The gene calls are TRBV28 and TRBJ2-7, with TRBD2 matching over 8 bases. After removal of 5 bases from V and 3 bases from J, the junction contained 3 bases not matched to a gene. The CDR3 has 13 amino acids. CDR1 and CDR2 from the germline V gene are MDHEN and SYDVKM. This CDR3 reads CASSVTSDYEQYF. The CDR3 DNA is TGTGCCAGCAGTGTGACTAGCGACTACGAGCAGTACTTC.

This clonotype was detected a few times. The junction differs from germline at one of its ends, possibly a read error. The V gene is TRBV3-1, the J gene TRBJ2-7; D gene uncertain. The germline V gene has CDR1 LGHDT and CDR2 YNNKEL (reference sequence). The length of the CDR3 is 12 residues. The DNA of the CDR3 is TGTGCCAGCAGCCTGGGCCCCTACGAGCAGCACTTC. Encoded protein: CASSLGPYEQHF.

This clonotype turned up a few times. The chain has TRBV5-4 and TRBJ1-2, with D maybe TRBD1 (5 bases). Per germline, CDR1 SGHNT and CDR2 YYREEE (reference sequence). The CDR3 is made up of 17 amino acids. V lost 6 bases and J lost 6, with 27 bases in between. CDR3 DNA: TGTGCCAGCATCGGTACAGGACCCTCAAGGCGCCTCAATGGCTACACCTTC. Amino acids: CASIGTGPSRRLNGYTF.

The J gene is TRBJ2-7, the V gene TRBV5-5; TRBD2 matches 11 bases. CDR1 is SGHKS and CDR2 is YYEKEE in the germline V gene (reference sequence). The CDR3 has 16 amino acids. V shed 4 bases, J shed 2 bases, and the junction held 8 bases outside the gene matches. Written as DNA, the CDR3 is TGTGCCAGCAGCCAGGCGGGACTAGCGGTAACCTACGAGCAGTACTTC. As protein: CASSQAGLAVTYEQYF.

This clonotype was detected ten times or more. CDR3 loop: CASSLEDRTYEQYF. For the CDR3, the DNA is TGCGCCAGCAGCTTGGAGGACCGAACCTACGAGCAGTACTTC. The chain has TRBV5-1 and TRBJ2-7; D ambiguous. The germline V gene has CDR1 SGHRS and CDR2 YFSETQ. V dropped 0 bases and J dropped 2 bases, with 9 bases sitting between them. The CDR3 runs to 14 residues.

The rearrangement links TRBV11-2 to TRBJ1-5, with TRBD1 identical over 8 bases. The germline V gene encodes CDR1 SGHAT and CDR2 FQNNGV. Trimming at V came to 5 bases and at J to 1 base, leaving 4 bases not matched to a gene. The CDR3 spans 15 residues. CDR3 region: CASSVTGGSNQPQHF. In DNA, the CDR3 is TGTGCCAGCAGCGTAACAGGGGGGAGCAATCAGCCCCAGCATTTT.

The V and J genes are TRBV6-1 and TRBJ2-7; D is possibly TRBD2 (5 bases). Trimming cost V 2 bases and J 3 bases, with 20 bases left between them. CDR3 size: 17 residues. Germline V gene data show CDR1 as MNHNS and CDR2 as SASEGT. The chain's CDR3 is CASSEWELVDGDYEQYF. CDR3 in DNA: TGTGCCAGCAGTGAATGGGAGCTAGTGGACGGAGACTACGAGCAGTACTTC.

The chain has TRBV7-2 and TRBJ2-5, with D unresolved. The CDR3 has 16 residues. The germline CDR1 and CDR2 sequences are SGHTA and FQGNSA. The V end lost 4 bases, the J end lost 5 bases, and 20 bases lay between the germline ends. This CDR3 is CASSSLPDGALETQYF. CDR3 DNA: TGTGCCAGCAGCTCACTCCCTGACGGTGCTCTCGAGACCCAGTACTTC.

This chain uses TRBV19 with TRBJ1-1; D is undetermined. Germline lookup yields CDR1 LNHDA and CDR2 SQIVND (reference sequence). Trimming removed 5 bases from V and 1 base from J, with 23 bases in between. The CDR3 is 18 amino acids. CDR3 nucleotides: TGTGCCAGTAGTTATTCCGCACTCGACCTGCTTTCGAACACTGAAGCTTTCTTT. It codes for CASSYSALDLLSNTEAFF.

CDR3 loop: CASKRGNQETQYF. The DNA of the CDR3 is TGTGCCAGCAAGCGGGGAAACCAAGAGACCCAGTACTTC. The rearrangement uses TRBV27 and TRBJ2-5; 7 bases agree with TRBD2. The V and J ends lost 7 bases and 0 bases, in that order; junction bases with no gene match: 2. This CDR3 comprises 13 residues. Germline CDR1 MNHEY, CDR2 SMNVEV (reference sequence).

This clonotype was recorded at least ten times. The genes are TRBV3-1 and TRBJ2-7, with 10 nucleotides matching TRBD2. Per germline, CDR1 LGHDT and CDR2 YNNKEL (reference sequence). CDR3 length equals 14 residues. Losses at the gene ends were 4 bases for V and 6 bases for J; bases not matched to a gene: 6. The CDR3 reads CASSLGLAIREQYF. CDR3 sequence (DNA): TGTGCCAGCAGCCTGGGACTAGCGATTCGCGAGCAGTACTTC.

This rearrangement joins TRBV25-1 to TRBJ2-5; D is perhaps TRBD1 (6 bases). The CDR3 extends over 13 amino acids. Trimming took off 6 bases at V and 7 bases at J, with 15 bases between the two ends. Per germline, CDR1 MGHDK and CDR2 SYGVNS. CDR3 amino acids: CASSANTRGTQYF. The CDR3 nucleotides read TGTGCCAGCAGCGCTAATACCAGGGGGACCCAGTACTTC.

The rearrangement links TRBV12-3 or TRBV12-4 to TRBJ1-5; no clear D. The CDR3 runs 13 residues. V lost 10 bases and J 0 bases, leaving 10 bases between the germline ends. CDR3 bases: TGTGCCACTACAAGAAATAGCAATCAGCCCCAGCATTTT. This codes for CATTRNSNQPQHF.

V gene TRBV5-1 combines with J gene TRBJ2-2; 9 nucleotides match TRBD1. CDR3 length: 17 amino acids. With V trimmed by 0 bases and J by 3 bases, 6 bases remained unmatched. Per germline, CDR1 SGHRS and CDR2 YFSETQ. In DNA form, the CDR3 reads TGCGCCAGCAGCTTGGCCCGGACAGGGGCGTACACCGGGGAGCTGTTTTTT. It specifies CASSLARTGAYTGELFF.

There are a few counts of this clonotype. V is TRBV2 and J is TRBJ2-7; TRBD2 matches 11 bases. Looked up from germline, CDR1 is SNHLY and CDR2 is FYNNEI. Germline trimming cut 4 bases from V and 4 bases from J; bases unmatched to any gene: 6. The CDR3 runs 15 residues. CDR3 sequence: CASSAGTSGFYEQYF. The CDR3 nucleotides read TGTGCCAGCAGTGCCGGGACTAGCGGTTTTTACGAGCAGTACTTC.